These 27 T cell receptor beta chains were all obtained from the same sample, sequenced in a study of cytomegalovirus exposure and HLA in healthy donors. The PCR had 60 Vbeta and 13 Jbeta primers. Profiled with immunoSEQ multiplex PCR; TCRdb holds only in-frame clones, not every one. The repertoire has 100,000 to 150,000 clones, 75% to 90% of them found once; the top ten carry 1%. Sequenced input: PBMCs. These receptors originate from a middle-aged man in good health and CMV-seronegative.

The chain uses TRBV18 and TRBJ2-1, with 8 bases lining up with TRBD1. This CDR3 is 18 amino acids long. V shed 1 base and J 1 base; nucleotides not matched to a gene: 9. CDR1 KGHSH and CDR2 LQKENI come from the germline V gene. The CDR3 is CASSPLVRQGRSYNEQFF. The CDR3 region has the DNA TGTGCCAGCTCACCACTCGTCCGACAGGGGAGATCCTACAATGAGCAGTTCTTC.

The rearrangement joins TRBV5-6 to TRBJ2-5, with 9 bases matching TRBD1. The CDR3 is 15 amino acids. Trimming removed 0 bases from V and 11 bases from J; junction bases left unmatched: 11. Germline V CDR1 and CDR2: SGHDT, YYEEEE. The chain's CDR3 is CASSLGQGTGYGQYF. DNA of the CDR3: TGTGCCAGCAGCTTGGGGCAGGGGACAGGGTATGGGCAGTACTTC. The full variable domain, in which reference TRBV5-6 and TRBJ2-5 provide the parts outside the CDR3, is DAGVTQSPTHLIKTRGQQVTLRCSPKSGHDTVSWYQQALGQGPQFIFQYYEEEERQRGNFPDRFSGHQFPNYSSELNVNALLLGDSALYLCASSLGQGTGYGQYFGPGTRLLVL.

This clone was observed a single time. V and J are TRBV18 and TRBJ2-5; 9 bases are a match to TRBD2. Germline V gene sequence: CDR1 KGHSH, CDR2 LQKENI. V lost 6 bases, J lost 1 base, and 12 bases stayed unmatched. The CDR3 has 17 amino acids. CDR3 DNA sequence: TGTGCCAGCTCCGGGCAGCGGGGGGCCGCCGCCCAAGAGACCCAGTACTTC. This encodes CASSGQRGAAAQETQYF. The full variable domain, with the rest looked up from reference TRBV18 and TRBJ2-5, is NAGVMQNPRHLVRRRGQEARLRCSPMKGHSHVYWYRQLPEEGLKFMVYLQKENIIDESGMPKERFSAEFPKEGPSILRIQQVVRGDSAAYFCASSGQRGAAAQETQYFGPGTRLLVL.

V is TRBV4-2 and J is TRBJ1-2; 10 bases are a match to TRBD1. V trimming: 1 base; J trimming: 7 bases; junction bases outside the gene matches: 9. Germline V gives CDR1 LGHNA, CDR2 YNFKEQ. The CDR3 length is 16 residues. CDR3 DNA sequence: TGTGCCAGCAGCCAAGCGACAGGGGGCACGACACTTGGCTACACCTTC. It translates to CASSQATGGTTLGYTF.

This clone was seen once. The chain carries TRBV21-1 and TRBJ2-1; the D call TRBD2 from the table was never checked on the DNA. TRBV21-1 is described as a pseudogene. The CDR3 loop spans 15 amino acids. The CDR3 coding sequence is TGTGCCAGCACGGGACTATCTCACTCCTACAATGAGCAGTTCTTC. Its translation: CASTGLSHSYNEQFF.

This clone came up once. The rearrangement links TRBV30 to TRBJ2-1, with D possibly TRBD2 on 5 matching bases. The CDR3 length is 12 residues. The V and J ends lost 2 bases and 5 bases respectively, with 7 bases between them. Germline CDR1 reads GTSNPN; CDR2 reads SVGIG (reference sequence). The CDR3 DNA reads as TGTGCCTGGAGTAAGGGAGACAATGAGCAGTTCTTC. Translated, it gives CAWSKGDNEQFF.

The chain employs TRBV11-2 and TRBJ2-1; 7 bases are a match to TRBD2. This CDR3 spans 14 amino acids. CDR1 SGHAT and CDR2 FQNNGV come from the germline V gene. Unmatched junction bases numbered 5, after V lost 5 bases and J lost 4 bases. CDR3 sequence reads: CASSPGLPYNEQFF. The CDR3 DNA is TGTGCCAGCAGCCCGGGACTACCTTACAATGAGCAGTTCTTC. Using reference TRBV11-2 and TRBJ2-1 for the parts outside the CDR3, the full variable domain is EAGVAQSPRYKIIEKRQSVAFWCNPISGHATLYWYQQILGQGPKLLIQFQNNGVVDDSQLPKDRFSAERLKGVDSTLKIQPAKLEDSAVYLCASSPGLPYNEQFFGPGTRLTVL.

The chain joins TRBV19 to TRBJ2-3, with 8 bases that match TRBD2. J gave up 4 bases and V 3 bases, and 3 bases lay outside the gene matches. CDR3 size: 14 residues. CDR1 and CDR2 from the germline V gene are LNHDA and SQIVND (reference sequence). DNA for the CDR3: TGTGCCAGTAGTATGGGGCGGGAGGCAGATACGCAGTATTTT. It yields the protein CASSMGREADTQYF.

The chain carries TRBV2 and TRBJ2-3; TRBD1 is a possible D gene (6 bases). The V gene lost 9 bases and the J gene lost 3 bases, with 19 bases spanning the gap. Germline V lookup: CDR1 SNHLY, CDR2 FYNNEI. The CDR3 is 15 amino acids. DNA for the CDR3: TGTGCCAGTGAAGAGCAGGGGCAAAGAACAGATACGCAGTATTTT. This translates into CASEEQGQRTDTQYF.

The chain joins TRBV19 to TRBJ1-4; the D gene is possibly TRBD1 (5 bases). The CDR3 spans 15 residues. Deletions cut 7 bases from V and 4 bases from J, with 16 bases between. Germline CDR1 reads LNHDA; CDR2 reads SQIVND (reference sequence). CDR3 DNA: TGTGCCAGTACTTCGCGGGACGGTCGTAATGAAAAACTGTTTTTT. It is translated as CASTSRDGRNEKLFF.

There are a few counts of this clone. The rearrangement joins TRBV6-1 to TRBJ2-7, with TRBD1 matching over 10 bases. From germline, CDR1 is MNHNS and CDR2 SASEGT. J lost 5 bases, V lost 7 bases, and 8 bases had no gene match. This CDR3 has 14 amino acids. This CDR3 reads CASTLGQGGDEQYF. The CDR3 DNA reads as TGTGCCAGCACCCTCGGACAGGGGGGGGACGAGCAGTACTTC.

This clone appeared a single time. The chain joins TRBV2 to TRBJ1-5; D is uncertain. Germline assignment: CDR1 SNHLY and CDR2 FYNNEI. Trimming took 6 bases from V and 0 from J, leaving 12 bases between them. This CDR3 contains 15 residues. The CDR3: CASSGRANSNQPQHF. In nucleotides, the CDR3 is TGTGCCAGCAGCGGGAGGGCAAATAGCAATCAGCCCCAGCATTTT.

On this clone: The sample holds other DNA sequences that translate to the same CDR3. The V call is TRBV18, the J call TRBJ2-3; TRBD2 matches 9 bases. V trimming: 3 bases; J trimming: 0 bases; junction bases outside the gene matches: 4. The CDR3 spans 16 residues. CDR1 is KGHSH and CDR2 is LQKENI in the germline V gene. The CDR3 loop is CASSPLLAGSTDTQYF. As DNA, the CDR3 is TGTGCCAGCTCACCCCTTCTAGCGGGGAGCACAGATACGCAGTATTTT.

This clone was seen once. The V and J genes are TRBV2 and TRBJ1-1; 10 nucleotides match TRBD1. CDR3 size: 16 residues. Germline CDR1 reads SNHLY; CDR2 reads FYNNEI. J gave up 0 bases and V 0 bases, and 1 base lay outside the gene matches. The CDR3 DNA reads TGTGCCAGCAGTGAAGCGACAGGGGGCGTGAACACTGAAGCTTTCTTT. Translating gives CASSEATGGVNTEAFF.

The chain couples TRBV6-1 to TRBJ1-1; 8 nucleotides agree with TRBD1. V was clipped by 6 bases and J by 1 base; unmatched bases: 7. Germline loops: CDR1 MNHNS, CDR2 SASEGT. The CDR3 totals 15 residues. The CDR3 loop reads CASSDLTGGNTEAFF. Written as DNA, the CDR3 is TGTGCCAGCAGCGACCTCACAGGGGGGAACACTGAAGCTTTCTTT.

The V call is TRBV5-1, the J call TRBJ1-6; D possibly corresponds to TRBD1 (5 bases). Germline V lookup: CDR1 SGHRS, CDR2 YFSETQ. Trimming pared 5 bases from V and 0 bases from J, leaving 9 bases between. The CDR3 consists of 15 residues. In DNA, the CDR3 is TGCGCCAGCAGTGAACAGGCCTCCTATAATTCACCCCTCCACTTT. Residues: CASSEQASYNSPLHF.

This chain links TRBV9 with TRBJ2-5; 9 bases align to TRBD2. This CDR3 has 17 residues. The germline CDR1 and CDR2 sequences are SGDLS and YYNGEE. J lost 5 bases, V lost 2 bases, and 13 bases had no gene match. Written as DNA, the CDR3 is TGTGCCAGCAGCGTGGGTGGTGGCCTAGCGGGAAGGGAGACCCAGTACTTC. Residues: CASSVGGGLAGRETQYF.

In regard to this clone: It may be a read error: a sequence one base away is much more abundant. The chain combines TRBV16 with TRBJ2-1; D remains unclear. Per germline, CDR1 KGHSY and CDR2 FQNENV. CDR3 size: 11 residues. The CDR3 sequence is CACSPNNEQFF. CDR3 in DNA: TGTGCCTGCAGCCCCAACAATGAGCAGTTCTTC. The variable domain in full, with the rest retrieved from reference TRBV16 and TRBJ2-1, is GEEVAQTPKHLVRGEGQKAKLYCAPIKGHSYVFWYQQVLKNEFKFLISFQNENVFDETGMPKERFSAKCLPNSPCSLEIQATKLEDSAVYFCACSPNNEQFFGPGTRLTVL.

CDR3 sequence reads: CASSVGQGFYEQYF. As DNA, the CDR3 is TGTGCCAGCAGCGTAGGGCAGGGGTTCTACGAGCAGTACTTC. This chain joins TRBV9 and TRBJ2-7; weak D call: TRBD1 (6 bases). CDR3 length equals 14 residues. Germline-derived CDR1 and CDR2 are SGDLS and YYNGEE. V gave up 0 bases and J gave up 3 bases, with 10 bases separating them. Full variable domain (rest looked up from reference TRBV9 and TRBJ2-7): DSGVTQTPKHLITATGQRVTLRCSPRSGDLSVYWYQQSLDQGLQFLIQYYNGEERAKGNILERFSAQQFPDLHSELNLSSLELGDSALYFCASSVGQGFYEQYFGPGTRLTVT.

The table lists this clone with a few counts. V is TRBV5-6 and J is TRBJ1-1; 9 bases fit TRBD1. Germline V CDR1 and CDR2: SGHDT, YYEEEE. This CDR3 has 14 residues. Losses at the gene ends were 4 bases for V and 4 bases for J; bases not matched to a gene: 5. The CDR3 nucleotides read TGTGCCAGCAGCGGGGGACAGGGCGTCACTGAAGCTTTCTTT. Amino acid sequence: CASSGGQGVTEAFF.

This chain joins TRBV7-2 and TRBJ2-3; tentative D call: TRBD1 (5 bases). V was clipped by 1 base and J by 5 bases, with 13 bases between them. The CDR3 has 15 residues. Germline CDR1 SGHTA, CDR2 FQGNSA. The DNA of the CDR3 is TGTGCCAGCAGCTTAGGATGGATGCAGGGAGATACGCAGTATTTT. It codes for CASSLGWMQGDTQYF. Supplemented by reference TRBV7-2 and TRBJ2-3, the full variable domain reads GAGVSQSPSNKVTEKGKDVELRCDPISGHTALYWYRQSLGQGLEFLIYFQGNSAPDKSGLPSDRFSAERTGGSVSTLTIQRTQQEDSAVYLCASSLGWMQGDTQYFGPGTRLTVL.

The rearrangement links TRBV2 to TRBJ1-4, with 7 bases matching TRBD1. The CDR3 totals 15 residues. Looked up from germline, CDR1 is SNHLY and CDR2 is FYNNEI. J was trimmed by 0 bases and V by 6 bases; bases with no gene match: 4. In DNA form, the CDR3 reads TGTGCCAGCAGGGGGACAGCTGCAACTAATGAAAAACTGTTTTTT. This encodes CASRGTAATNEKLFF.

The V and J genes are TRBV6-5 and TRBJ2-3, with a weak D call TRBD2 (6 bases). Trimming shortened V by 8 bases and J by 1 base, and 13 bases separated the two germline ends. This CDR3 is 14 amino acids long. Germline V lookup: CDR1 MNHEY, CDR2 SVGAGI. This CDR3 is CASGRLVRTDTQYF. The CDR3, as DNA: TGTGCCAGCGGCAGACTAGTCCGCACAGATACGCAGTATTTT.

The chain has TRBV19 and TRBJ1-5, with TRBD1 as a possible D gene (6 bases). Germline V gene lookup returns CDR1 LNHDA and CDR2 SQIVND (reference sequence). CDR3 size: 16 residues. The germline V and J ends were trimmed by 6 bases and 6 bases, with 21 bases remaining between them. Here the CDR3 DNA reads TGTGCCAGTAGACCTGGGCAGGGGCTTTACGGTCAGCCCCAGCATTTT. It yields the protein CASRPGQGLYGQPQHF.

A remark on this clone: In this CDR3 the conserved last residue, phenylalanine or tryptophan, is missing, so a read error is likely. This chain joins TRBV15 and TRBJ1-3, with D possibly TRBD1 on 5 matching bases. The germline CDR1 and CDR2 sequences are LNHNV and YYDKDF (reference sequence). V was shortened by 5 bases and J by 7 bases, with 18 bases between the two germline ends. The CDR3 covers 15 residues. CDR3 in amino acids: CATSELGTLINTIYV. The CDR3 DNA reads as TGTGCCACCAGCGAACTGGGGACTCTTATCAACACCATATATGTT.

A single count supports this clone. The chain joins TRBV14 to TRBJ2-7; D possibly corresponds to TRBD2 (5 bases). The CDR3 extends over 14 amino acids. From germline, CDR1 is SGHDN and CDR2 FVKESK. V was pared by 4 bases and J by 6 bases, with 16 bases between. The CDR3 sequence: CASSLQERSPEQYF. CDR3 in DNA: TGTGCCAGCAGCCTTCAGGAGCGGAGCCCCGAGCAGTACTTC. Drawing the rest from reference TRBV14 and TRBJ2-7, the complete variable domain is EAGVTQFPSHSVIEKGQTVTLRCDPISGHDNLYWYRRVMGKEIKFLLHFVKESKQDESGMPNNRFLAERTGGTYSTLKVQPAELEDSGVYFCASSLQERSPEQYFGPGTRLTVT.

The chain is built from TRBV25-1 and TRBJ1-2; a weak D match, TRBD1 (5 bases). With 3 bases removed from V and 6 bases from J, the gap between germline ends came to 17 bases. The length of the CDR3 is 15 residues. Germline CDR1 and CDR2: MGHDK and SYGVNS. The CDR3 DNA reads as TGTGCCAGCAGTGAGAACCTTCAGGGATTTAATGGCTACACCTTC. Its translation: CASSENLQGFNGYTF.